The rows below give T cell receptor beta chains drawn from one sample of a study of blood T cell repertoires in COVID-19. The repertoire was sequenced with immunoSEQ multiplex PCR; TCRdb's copy has only in-frame clones and lacks some. The sample lists about 83,000 clones; around 90% were seen once. Sequenced input: peripheral blood. The receptors derive from a woman of 80 years or more with active or convalescent COVID-19. Both conserved end residues are part of each CDR3. Each record gives: J gene, D gene, clone size, V gene, CDR3 protein, CDR3 DNA. The D gene is left open where the match is weak. Clone sizes are given selectively: once, few, many, or a class where the clone is expanded.

TRBJ1-5,TRBD1,few,TRBV19,CASSRTRGQGLPQHF,TGTGCCAGTAGTAGGACTCGGGGACAGGGCCTACCCCAGCATTTT
TRBJ2-1,TRBD2,NA,TRBV4-1,CASSQEAAGGPNEQFF,TGCGCCAGCAGCCAAGAAGCGGCGGGGGGGCCCAATGAGCAGTTCTTC
TRBJ1-5,TRBD1,NA,TRBV29-1,CSVRQGVNQPQHF,TGCAGCGTTCGACAGGGGGTCAATCAGCCCCAGCATTTT
TRBJ1-4,TRBD1,NA,TRBV28,CASSFLQGADEKLFF,TGTGCCAGCAGTTTCCTGCAGGGGGCAGATGAAAAACTGTTTTTT
TRBJ2-7,NA,NA,TRBV5-1,CASTRGGSYEQYF,TGCGCCAGCACCCGAGGAGGAAGTTACGAGCAGTACTTC
TRBJ2-5,NA,NA,TRBV2,CASSETGRQETQYF,TGTGCCAGCAGTGAGACGGGAAGACAAGAGACCCAGTACTTC
TRBJ2-7,TRBD1,once,TRBV6-5,CASRRPGQGNSEQYF,TGTGCCAGCAGACGCCCGGGACAGGGGAATTCTGAGCAGTACTTC
TRBJ2-3,NA,NA,TRBV4-3,CASSQAAASSTDTQYF,TGCGCCAGCAGCCAAGCTGCGGCTTCTAGCACAGATACGCAGTATTTT
TRBJ1-2,TRBD1,NA,TRBV2,CASKGQGSNYGYTF,TGTGCCAGCAAAGGACAGGGGTCGAACTATGGCTACACCTTC
TRBJ2-3,NA,NA,TRBV24-1,CATSGRGTQYF,TGTGCCACCAGTGGCAGGGGTACGCAGTATTTT
TRBJ1-5,TRBD1,NA,TRBV6-2/TRBV6-3,CASSSGTGDFQPQHF,TGTGCCAGCAGCAGTGGGACAGGGGATTTTCAGCCCCAGCATTTT
TRBJ2-2,NA,NA,TRBV9,CASRSRLGRGTGELFF,TGTGCCAGCAGGTCACGACTAGGAAGAGGGACCGGGGAGCTGTTTTTT
TRBJ2-3,TRBD2,NA,TRBV18,CASSPRERGSTDTQYF,TGTGCCAGCTCACCACGGGAGCGGGGGAGCACAGATACGCAGTATTTT
TRBJ1-4,NA,NA,TRBV6-6,CASRARGGSANEKLFF,TGTGCCAGCAGGGCTAGGGGGGGGAGTGCTAATGAAAAACTGTTTTTT
TRBJ1-5,TRBD1,NA,TRBV6-5,CASSTDRGFNQPQHF,TGTGCCAGCAGTACGGACAGGGGGTTCAATCAGCCCCAGCATTTT
TRBJ2-3,TRBD1,once,TRBV5-4,CASSEGTGAGDTQYF,TGTGCCAGCAGCGAAGGGACAGGGGCGGGAGATACGCAGTATTTT
TRBJ2-1,TRBD2,NA,TRBV19,CASSGLAGQSSYNEQFF,TGTGCCTCGAGTGGGCTAGCGGGTCAGAGCTCCTACAATGAGCAGTTCTTC
TRBJ1-6,NA,NA,TRBV9,CASTQSGSYNSPLHF,TGTGCCAGCACACAATCGGGCTCCTATAATTCACCCCTCCACTTT
TRBJ1-1,NA,NA,TRBV5-8,CASSRAEAFF,TGTGCCAGCAGTCGGGCTGAAGCTTTCTTT
TRBJ1-3,TRBD1,NA,TRBV3-1/TRBV3-2,CASSPRTGASSGNTIYF,TGTGCCAGCAGCCCCAGGACAGGGGCCAGCTCTGGAAACACCATATATTTT
TRBJ1-1,NA,NA,TRBV10-3,CAISESQGAEAFF,TGTGCCATCAGTGAGTCGCAGGGTGCTGAAGCTTTCTTT
TRBJ2-7,NA,NA,TRBV28,CAKTGGEQYF,TGTGCCAAAACCGGGGGCGAGCAGTACTTC
TRBJ2-5,NA,NA,TRBV5-1,CASSLAPGVQETQYF,TGCGCCAGCAGCTTGGCTCCAGGGGTCCAAGAGACCCAGTACTTC
TRBJ2-7,TRBD1,NA,TRBV5-1,CASSFSAGQALGEQYF,TGCGCCAGCAGCTTCTCAGCCGGACAGGCCCTAGGCGAGCAGTACTTC
TRBJ2-1,TRBD1,NA,TRBV19,CASSPRPGQGFF,TGTGCCAGTAGTCCACGACCGGGACAGGGATTCTTC
TRBJ2-7,TRBD1,once,TRBV4-1,CASSPGQAGEQYF,TGCGCCAGCAGCCCCGGACAGGCTGGGGAGCAGTACTTC
TRBJ1-2,TRBD1,NA,TRBV7-8,CASSLLSRGTDYGYTF,TGTGCCAGCAGCTTATTATCGAGAGGGACAGACTATGGCTACACCTTC
TRBJ1-2,TRBD1,NA,TRBV15,CATSAGTGIYGYTF,TGTGCCACCAGCGCCGGGACAGGGATCTATGGCTACACCTTC
TRBJ1-2,TRBD1,NA,TRBV4-3,CASSQVSGRGRGGYTF,TGCGCCAGCAGCCAAGTATCCGGCAGGGGGCGAGGTGGCTACACCTTC
TRBJ1-6,NA,NA,TRBV5-1,CASRVVGGSYNSPLHF,TGCGCCAGCAGGGTGGTTGGAGGGTCTTATAATTCACCCCTCCACTTT
TRBJ2-3,TRBD2,NA,TRBV5-6,CASSSGLAGGTDTQYF,TGTGCCAGCAGCTCGGGACTAGCGGGGGGCACAGATACGCAGTATTTT
TRBJ1-3,NA,NA,TRBV6-2/TRBV6-3,CASSSAGGRALGNTIYF,TGTGCCAGCAGTTCGGCGGGGGGACGGGCGCTTGGAAACACCATATATTTT
TRBJ2-7,TRBD2,once,TRBV28,CASSPGRAGGVYEQYF,TGTGCCAGCAGTCCCGGCAGGGCGGGGGGAGTCTACGAGCAGTACTTC
TRBJ1-1,TRBD1,few,TRBV3-1/TRBV3-2,CASSPQTGGEAFF,TGTGCCAGCAGCCCACAAACAGGGGGTGAAGCTTTCTTT
TRBJ1-1,TRBD1,NA,TRBV5-4,CASSAVTGVPEAFF,TGTGCCAGCAGCGCGGTTACAGGGGTTCCCGAAGCTTTCTTT
TRBJ1-1,TRBD1,NA,TRBV5-6,CASSFTGGGTEAFF,TGTGCCAGCAGCTTCACAGGGGGCGGCACTGAAGCTTTCTTT
TRBJ1-2,TRBD1,NA,TRBV28,CASSFLSTGMLGYTF,TGTGCCAGCAGTTTCCTATCGACAGGGATGCTTGGCTACACCTTC
TRBJ2-7,NA,NA,TRBV6-5,CASSYRGAGYEQYF,TGTGCCAGCAGTTACCGTGGGGCCGGCTACGAGCAGTACTTC
TRBJ1-1,NA,NA,TRBV9,CASSVEARRGTEAFF,TGTGCCAGCAGCGTAGAAGCACGGCGGGGGACTGAAGCTTTCTTT
TRBJ1-2,NA,NA,TRBV7-2,CASSLAQGRGGYTF,TGTGCCAGCAGCTTAGCTCAGGGAAGGGGTGGCTACACCTTC
TRBJ2-1,TRBD1,NA,TRBV7-8,CASSSNRGDYNEQFF,TGTGCCAGCAGCTCAAACAGGGGGGACTACAATGAGCAGTTCTTC